This is a list of T cell receptor beta chains from one sample in a study of blood T cell repertoires in COVID-19. Method: immunoSEQ multiplex PCR; TCRdb's copy keeps in-frame clones and lacks some. The profile shows 250,000 to 350,000 clones, around nine tenths of them singletons. Sequences were obtained from peripheral blood. Source of these receptors: a woman aged 60-75 years with acute or convalescent COVID-19. The conserved cysteine and the conserved F or W are not part of the CDR3 here. Fields, in order: V gene, J gene, CDR3 protein.

v_gene: TRBV6-6
j_gene: TRBJ2-1
CDR3aa: ASRPDRGGYNEQF

v_gene: TRBV19
j_gene: TRBJ1-1
CDR3aa: ASSPRERAAF

v_gene: TRBV13
j_gene: TRBJ2-7
CDR3aa: ASSWGVDVAGSYEQY

v_gene: TRBV10-3
j_gene: TRBJ1-3
CDR3aa: AIRSQGHSGNTIY

v_gene: TRBV29-1
j_gene: TRBJ2-3
CDR3aa: SVGGKREGHTDTQY

v_gene: TRBV6-5
j_gene: TRBJ1-5
CDR3aa: ASSRIPSNQPQH

v_gene: TRBV7-9
j_gene: TRBJ1-2
CDR3aa: ASSRRVNGYT

v_gene: TRBV2
j_gene: TRBJ1-2
CDR3aa: ASSVRGGGGYT

v_gene: TRBV6-5
j_gene: TRBJ2-1
CDR3aa: AVSMGGDSYNEQF

v_gene: TRBV28
j_gene: TRBJ1-2
CDR3aa: ASSLGMGAGVENYGYT

v_gene: TRBV5-4
j_gene: TRBJ2-6
CDR3aa: ASSPQTQTGANVLT

v_gene: TRBV10-3
j_gene: TRBJ1-1
CDR3aa: AIKAPGFTEAF

v_gene: TRBV3-1/TRBV3-2
j_gene: TRBJ1-1
CDR3aa: ASSQVGGTEAF

v_gene: TRBV2
j_gene: TRBJ1-2
CDR3aa: ASSVRGYGYT

v_gene: TRBV28
j_gene: TRBJ1-2
CDR3aa: ASSFDRGRNGYT

v_gene: TRBV12-3/TRBV12-4
j_gene: TRBJ1-5
CDR3aa: ASCVKNQPQH

v_gene: TRBV19
j_gene: TRBJ1-3
CDR3aa: ASSIRPVQISGNTIY

v_gene: TRBV28
j_gene: TRBJ1-3
CDR3aa: ASSNRGMTGNTIY

v_gene: TRBV5-4
j_gene: TRBJ2-1
CDR3aa: ASSGKTSGSHNEQF

v_gene: TRBV6-5
j_gene: TRBJ2-7
CDR3aa: ASSTAAPYEQY

v_gene: TRBV20-1
j_gene: TRBJ2-5
CDR3aa: SASASYQETQY

v_gene: TRBV6-1
j_gene: TRBJ2-5
CDR3aa: ASSEGEGRETQY

v_gene: TRBV18
j_gene: TRBJ1-1
CDR3aa: ASSPSQGRTEAF

v_gene: TRBV5-1
j_gene: TRBJ1-4
CDR3aa: ASARGTGNEKLF

v_gene: TRBV4-1
j_gene: TRBJ1-6
CDR3aa: ASSQDGQLPPLH

v_gene: TRBV28
j_gene: TRBJ2-5
CDR3aa: ASRGAAQETQY

v_gene: TRBV3-1/TRBV3-2
j_gene: TRBJ1-6
CDR3aa: ASGPREEGSSPLH

v_gene: TRBV28
j_gene: TRBJ1-3
CDR3aa: AWSGQGVSGNTIY

v_gene: TRBV28
j_gene: TRBJ1-3
CDR3aa: ASTWASNSGNTIY

v_gene: TRBV28
j_gene: TRBJ1-5
CDR3aa: ASSPRGRDGQPQH

v_gene: TRBV14
j_gene: TRBJ1-4
CDR3aa: ASSQDRRVGEKLF

v_gene: TRBV7-3
j_gene: TRBJ2-5
CDR3aa: ASSLEGGLAVQETQY

v_gene: TRBV9
j_gene: TRBJ1-3
CDR3aa: ASSVGTGLGSGNTIY

v_gene: TRBV18
j_gene: TRBJ1-1
CDR3aa: ASSLKQRLIWDTEAF

v_gene: TRBV3-1/TRBV3-2
j_gene: TRBJ2-3
CDR3aa: ASSPTLGQAATDTQY

v_gene: TRBV25-1
j_gene: TRBJ2-7
CDR3aa: ASSLRQGAGEQY

v_gene: TRBV6-5
j_gene: TRBJ2-7
CDR3aa: ASSFLLAGAYYEQY

v_gene: TRBV6-5
j_gene: TRBJ2-7
CDR3aa: ASSYSSLSPYEQY

v_gene: TRBV7-9
j_gene: TRBJ2-6
CDR3aa: ASRPTGAGANVLT

v_gene: TRBV7-2
j_gene: TRBJ1-6
CDR3aa: ASSGTGLRSPLH

v_gene: TRBV11-2
j_gene: TRBJ2-1
CDR3aa: ASSLEGRGLNEQF

v_gene: TRBV6-5
j_gene: TRBJ2-7
CDR3aa: ASRFGRQHYEQY

v_gene: TRBV4-3
j_gene: TRBJ2-1
CDR3aa: ASSQDPASYNEQF

v_gene: TRBV4-3
j_gene: TRBJ1-3
CDR3aa: ASSQDAYSGNTIY

v_gene: TRBV7-9
j_gene: TRBJ1-1
CDR3aa: ASSLMGGSGAF

v_gene: TRBV4-3
j_gene: TRBJ2-7
CDR3aa: ASSQDDRAAYEQY

v_gene: TRBV6-2/TRBV6-3
j_gene: TRBJ1-5
CDR3aa: ASSPRMRPRQPQH